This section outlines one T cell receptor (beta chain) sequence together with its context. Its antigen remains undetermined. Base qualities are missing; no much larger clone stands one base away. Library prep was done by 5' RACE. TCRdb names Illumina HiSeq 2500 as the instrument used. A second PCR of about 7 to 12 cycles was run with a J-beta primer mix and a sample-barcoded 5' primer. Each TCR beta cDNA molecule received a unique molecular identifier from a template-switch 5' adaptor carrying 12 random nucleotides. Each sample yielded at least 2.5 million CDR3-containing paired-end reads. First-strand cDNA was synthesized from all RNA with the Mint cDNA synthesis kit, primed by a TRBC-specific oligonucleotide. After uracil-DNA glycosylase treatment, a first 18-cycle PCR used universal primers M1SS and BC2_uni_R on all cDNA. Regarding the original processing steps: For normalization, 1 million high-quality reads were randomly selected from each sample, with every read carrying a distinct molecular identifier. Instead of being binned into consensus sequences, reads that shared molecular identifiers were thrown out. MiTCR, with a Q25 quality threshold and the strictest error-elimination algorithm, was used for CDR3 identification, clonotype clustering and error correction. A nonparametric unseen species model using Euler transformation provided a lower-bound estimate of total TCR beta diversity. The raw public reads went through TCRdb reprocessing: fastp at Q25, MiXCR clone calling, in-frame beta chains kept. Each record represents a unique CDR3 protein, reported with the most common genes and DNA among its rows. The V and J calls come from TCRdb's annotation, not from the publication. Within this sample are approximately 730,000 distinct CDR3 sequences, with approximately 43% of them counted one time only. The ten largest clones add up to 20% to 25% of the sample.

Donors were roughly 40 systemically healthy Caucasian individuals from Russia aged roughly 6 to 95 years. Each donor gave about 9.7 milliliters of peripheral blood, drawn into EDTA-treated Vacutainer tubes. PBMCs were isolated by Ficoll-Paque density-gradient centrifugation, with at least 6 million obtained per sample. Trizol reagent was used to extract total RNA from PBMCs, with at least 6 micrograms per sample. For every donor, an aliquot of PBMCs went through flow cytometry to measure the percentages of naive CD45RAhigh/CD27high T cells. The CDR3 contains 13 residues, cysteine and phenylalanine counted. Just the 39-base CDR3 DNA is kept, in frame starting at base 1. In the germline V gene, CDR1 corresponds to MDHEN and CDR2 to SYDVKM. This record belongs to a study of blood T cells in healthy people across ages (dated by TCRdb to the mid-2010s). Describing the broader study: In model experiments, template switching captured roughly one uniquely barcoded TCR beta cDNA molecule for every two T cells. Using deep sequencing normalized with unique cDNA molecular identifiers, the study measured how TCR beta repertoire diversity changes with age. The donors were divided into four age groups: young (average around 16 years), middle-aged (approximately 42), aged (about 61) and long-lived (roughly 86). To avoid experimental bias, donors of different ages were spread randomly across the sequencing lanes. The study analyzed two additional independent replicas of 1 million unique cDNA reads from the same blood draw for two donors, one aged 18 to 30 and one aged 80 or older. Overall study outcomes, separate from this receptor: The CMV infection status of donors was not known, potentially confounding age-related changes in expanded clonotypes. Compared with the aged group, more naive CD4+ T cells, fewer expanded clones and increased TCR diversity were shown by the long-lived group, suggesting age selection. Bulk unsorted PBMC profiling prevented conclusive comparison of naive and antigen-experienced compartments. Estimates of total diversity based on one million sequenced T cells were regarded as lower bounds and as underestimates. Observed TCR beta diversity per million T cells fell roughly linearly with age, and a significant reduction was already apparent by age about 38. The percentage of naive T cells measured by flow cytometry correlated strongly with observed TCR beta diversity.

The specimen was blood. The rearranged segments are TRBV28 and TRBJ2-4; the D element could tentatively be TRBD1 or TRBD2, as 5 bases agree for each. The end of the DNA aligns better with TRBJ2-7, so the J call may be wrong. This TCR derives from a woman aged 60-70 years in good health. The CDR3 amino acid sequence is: CASGGPRRAEQYF. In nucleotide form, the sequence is TGTGCCAGCGGGGGACCCAGACGCGCCGAGCAGTACTTC.